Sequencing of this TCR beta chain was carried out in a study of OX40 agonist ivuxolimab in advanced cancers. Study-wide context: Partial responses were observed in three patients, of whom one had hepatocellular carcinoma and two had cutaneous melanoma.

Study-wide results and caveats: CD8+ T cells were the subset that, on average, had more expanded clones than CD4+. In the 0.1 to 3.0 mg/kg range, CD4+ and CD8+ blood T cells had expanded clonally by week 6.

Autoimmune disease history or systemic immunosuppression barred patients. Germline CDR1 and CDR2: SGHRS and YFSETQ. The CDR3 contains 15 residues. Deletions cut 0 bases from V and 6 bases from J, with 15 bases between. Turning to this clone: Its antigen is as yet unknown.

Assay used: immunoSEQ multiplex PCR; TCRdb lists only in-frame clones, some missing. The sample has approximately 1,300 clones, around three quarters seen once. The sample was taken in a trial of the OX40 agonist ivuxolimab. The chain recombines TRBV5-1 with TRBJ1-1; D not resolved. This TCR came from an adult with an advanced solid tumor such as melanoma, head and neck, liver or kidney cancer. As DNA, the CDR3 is TGCGCCAGCAGCTTGGGACACCGTGGTGGCTCTGAAGCTTTCTTT. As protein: CASSLGHRGGSEAFF.